This T cell receptor (beta chain) was captured in a study of immune cell composition in non-small cell lung cancer. Genomic DNA came from frozen unsorted single-cell suspensions. General study findings and limits: Tumour-reactive clones were not shown to match dominant in vivo tumour clones. Adenocarcinomas with higher top tumour-associated clone frequency had more reactive TILs.

Per germline, CDR1 LNHNV and CDR2 YYDKDF (reference sequence). This CDR3 region has 15 residues. Trimming stripped 4 bases from V and 4 bases from J, with 15 bases between. This table comes from immunoSEQ multiplex PCR, and its TCRdb copy is limited to in-frame clones, with some not included. The sample lists approximately 3,000 clones, 81% occurring once. This clone has just a few counts. As yet, its antigen is unknown. These data were also reused for a study on CD4 T cells in lung cancer. From that report: CD4+ clones recognizing candidate mutation-encoded neoepitopes were isolated from blood.

The receptor was derived from a human donor with non-small cell lung cancer. Material for sequencing was lung tumor tissue. The chain combines TRBV15 with TRBJ2-3; weak D call: TRBD1 (6 bases). CDR3 region: CATSIQGELADTQYF. DNA of the CDR3: TGTGCCACCAGCATACAGGGAGAGTTGGCAGATACGCAGTATTTT.